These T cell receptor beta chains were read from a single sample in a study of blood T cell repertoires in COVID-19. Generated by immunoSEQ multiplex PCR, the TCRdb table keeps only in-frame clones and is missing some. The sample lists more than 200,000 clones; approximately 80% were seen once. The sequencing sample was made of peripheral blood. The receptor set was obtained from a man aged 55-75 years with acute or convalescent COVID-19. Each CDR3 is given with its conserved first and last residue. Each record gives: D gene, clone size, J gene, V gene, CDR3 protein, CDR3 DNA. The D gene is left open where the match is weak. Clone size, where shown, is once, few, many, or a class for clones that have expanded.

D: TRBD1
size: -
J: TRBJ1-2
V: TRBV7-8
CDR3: CASSFGTGGAGFGYTF
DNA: TGTGCCAGCAGCTTTGGAACAGGGGGCGCCGGGTTCGGCTACACCTTC

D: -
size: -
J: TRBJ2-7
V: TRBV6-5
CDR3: CASSYSRELPYEQYF
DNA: TGTGCCAGCAGTTACTCGCGGGAATTACCTTACGAGCAGTACTTC

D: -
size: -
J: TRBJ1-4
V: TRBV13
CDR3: CASSPRGGGNEKLFF
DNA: TGTGCCAGCAGCCCCCGCGGGGGAGGCAATGAAAAACTGTTTTTT

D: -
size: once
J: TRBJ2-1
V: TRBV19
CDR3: CASRNRYNEQFF
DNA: TGTGCCAGTAGGAACAGGTACAATGAGCAGTTCTTC

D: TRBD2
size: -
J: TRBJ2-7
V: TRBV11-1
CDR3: CASSPSGTPYEQYF
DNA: TGTGCCAGCAGCCCAAGCGGGACCCCCTACGAGCAGTACTTC

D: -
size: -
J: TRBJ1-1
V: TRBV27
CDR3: CASSLSQGHAAFF
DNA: TGTGCCAGCAGTTTATCGCAGGGACATGCGGCTTTCTTT

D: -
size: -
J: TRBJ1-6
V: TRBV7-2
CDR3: CAGSARGGNSPLHF
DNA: TGTGCCGGGAGCGCACGGGGGGGAAATTCACCCCTCCACTTT

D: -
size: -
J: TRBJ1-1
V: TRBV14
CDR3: CASSRRPGSGEAFF
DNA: TGTGCCAGCAGCCGGCGACCGGGATCGGGTGAAGCTTTCTTT

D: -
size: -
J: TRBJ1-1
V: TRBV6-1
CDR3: CASQLPADANTEAFF
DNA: TGTGCCAGTCAACTACCTGCAGACGCGAACACTGAAGCTTTCTTT

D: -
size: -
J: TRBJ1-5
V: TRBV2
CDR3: CASSDEQVNQPQHF
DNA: TGTGCCAGCAGTGATGAACAGGTCAATCAGCCCCAGCATTTT

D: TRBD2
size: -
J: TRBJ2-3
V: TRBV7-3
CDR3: CASSLTGGGTDTQYF
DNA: TGTGCCAGCAGCTTAACGGGAGGGGGCACAGATACGCAGTATTTT